This entry describes one T cell receptor (beta chain). Its target is unknown. A read error may be the cause here, since a much bigger clone is one base away. The CDR3 sequence is 16 residues long. CDR1 is MNHEY, CDR2 SMNVEV, per germline (reference sequence). This specimen belongs to a study of molecular identifiers for immune sequencing clone quantification. Libraries of naive CD8 T cells were made from approximately 22,000 to 940,000 sorted cells. They used 10%, 30% or 50% RNA. The authors gated naive CD8 T cells as CD8+CD4-CCR7+CD45RA+ for sorting. Notes on the study in general: Beyond 20 RNA copies, clones held over 98% of effector molecules, compared with under 1% in naive cells.

Libraries of bulk TCR were made by previously described methods (with listed TCR primers). TCRdb reanalysed the PCR reads using MiXCR and keeps one entry per CDR3 protein. The sample has about 68,000 distinct CDR3 sequences, 15% to 20% seen once. The TCR comes from a human donor in good health. Some libraries in this study had Jurkat cell RNA spiked in. V usage is TRBV27 and J usage is TRBJ2-7, with a tentative D call TRBD1 (5 bases). The source material was naive CD8+ T cells from blood, with Jurkat cell RNA spiked in. Regarding subset: FACS-sorted CD8+CD4-CCR7+CD45RA+ naive T cells. The CDR3 DNA is TGTGCCAGCAGTCCAAGCTGGGGCAACCAATACTACGAGCAGCACTTC. Encoded protein: CASSPSWGNQYYEQHF.